The 6 T cell receptor beta chains reported below all come from one sample, sequenced in a study of beta chain features in type 1 diabetes. Study findings and constraints: Moderate yet significant TCRB CDR3 shortening was seen in Type 1 diabetes patients in all four CD4+ subsets.

Antigens of these TCRs are unknown. The isolated RNA, all of it, was reverse transcribed, so expressed TCRB transcripts were what got sequenced. This table comes from immunoSEQ multiplex PCR, and its TCRdb copy is limited to in-frame clones, with some not included. The sample records about 160,000 clones, about 9% being singletons. Source material: central memory CD4+ T cells from blood. These receptors all stem from a woman younger than 30 with type 1 diabetes.

This clone was seen repeatedly, ten times or more. The chain uses TRBV29-1 and TRBJ2-3; 8 nucleotides agree with TRBD2. The V segment lost 4 bases and the J segment 3 bases; nucleotides outside the gene matches: 6. The germline V gene has CDR1 SQVTM and CDR2 ANQGSEA. CDR3 size: 14 residues. The CDR3 region is CSVAGGGRTDTQYF. For the CDR3, the DNA is TGCAGCGTTGCGGGAGGGGGTAGGACAGATACGCAGTATTTT.

This chain connects TRBV18 to TRBJ2-5; weak D call: TRBD2 (6 bases). CDR1 and CDR2 from the germline V gene are KGHSH and LQKENI. The CDR3 consists of 14 residues. V dropped 3 bases and J dropped 2 bases, with 10 bases sitting between them. In DNA form, the CDR3 reads TGTGCCAGCTCACCGGGAGGACTTCAAGAGACCCAGTACTTC. Translating gives CASSPGGLQETQYF.

This sequence joins TRBV7-8 and TRBJ2-3; 11 bases match TRBD2. The CDR3 loop spans 15 amino acids. Trimming at V came to 8 bases and at J to 4 bases, leaving 8 bases not matched to a gene. Germline V gives CDR1 SGHVS, CDR2 FQNEAQ. In DNA form, the CDR3 reads TGTGCCAGCGTCCCACTAGCGGGAGTACCAGATACGCAGTATTTT. Translating gives CASVPLAGVPDTQYF. Complete variable domain (other parts from reference TRBV7-8 and TRBJ2-3): GAGVSQSPRYKVAKRGQDVALRCDPISGHVSLFWYQQALGQGPEFLTYFQNEAQLDKSGLPSDRFFAERPEGSVSTLKIQRTQQEDSAVYLCASVPLAGVPDTQYFGPGTRLTVL.

In this sample, this clone turned up a few times. This rearrangement joins TRBV6-4 to TRBJ1-1; 8 bases match TRBD1. The ends lost 4 bases at V and 5 bases at J; junction bases unmatched: 6. There are 14 residues in the CDR3. The V gene's germline CDR1 is MRHNA and CDR2 SNTAGT. The CDR3 DNA reads TGTGCCAGCAGTGCCGGACAGGGTGGAACTGAAGCTTTCTTT. Its translation is CASSAGQGGTEAFF.

V is TRBV28 and J is TRBJ2-7, with a weak D call TRBD2 (6 bases). Trimming pared 5 bases from V and 4 bases from J, leaving 12 bases between. The germline V gene has CDR1 MDHEN and CDR2 SYDVKM. This CDR3 is built from 13 residues. CDR3 in amino acids: CASSRGTSYEQYF. CDR3 sequence (DNA): TGTGCCAGCAGTCGCGGGACTTCTTACGAGCAGTACTTC.

The chain has TRBV7-2 and TRBJ2-7, with D maybe TRBD2 (6 bases). The V and J ends lost 5 bases and 5 bases respectively, with 13 bases between them. Germline values: CDR1 SGHTA, CDR2 FQGNSA. The CDR3 is made up of 13 amino acids. The CDR3 sequence: CASSQRVGNEQYF. The CDR3 DNA reads TGTGCCAGCAGCCAGCGGGTCGGTAACGAGCAGTACTTC.